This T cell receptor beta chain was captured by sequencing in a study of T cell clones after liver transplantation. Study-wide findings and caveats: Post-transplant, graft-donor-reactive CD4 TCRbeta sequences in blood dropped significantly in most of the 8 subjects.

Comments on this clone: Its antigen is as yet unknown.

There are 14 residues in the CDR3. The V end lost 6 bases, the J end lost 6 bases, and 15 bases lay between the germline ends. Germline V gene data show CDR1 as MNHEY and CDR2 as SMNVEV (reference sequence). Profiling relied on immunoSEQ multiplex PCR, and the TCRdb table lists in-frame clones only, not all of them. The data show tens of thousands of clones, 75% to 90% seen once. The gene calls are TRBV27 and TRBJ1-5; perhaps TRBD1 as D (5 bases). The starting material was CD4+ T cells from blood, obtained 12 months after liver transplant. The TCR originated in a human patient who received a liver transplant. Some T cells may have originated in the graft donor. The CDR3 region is CASSFNRLGQPQHF. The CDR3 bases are TGTGCCAGCAGCTTTAACAGGTTAGGTCAGCCCCAGCATTTT.